This record looks at one TCR beta chain sequence and its context. Its antigen is not identified. The data derive from a study of cytomegalovirus exposure and HLA in healthy donors. The V end lost 0 bases, the J end lost 0 bases, and 11 bases lay between the germline ends. The germline V gene encodes CDR1 LGHNA and CDR2 YSLEER. This CDR3 has 16 residues. In the PCR, 60 Vbeta and 13 Jbeta primers were used. Produced via immunoSEQ multiplex PCR; TCRdb's table is partial and in-frame only. The sample consists of about 170,000 clones, 80% of them appearing once. Whole-study results and caveats: In a later analysis, at a false discovery rate of 0.05, fewer than 20,000 TCR beta sequences were associated with HLA alleles. Many donors carried some public TCRs, although rarity characterized most TCR sequences.

Every donor was a healthy person donating bone marrow. V and J are TRBV4-3 and TRBJ1-2; D unresolved. Sequenced sample: PBMCs. This sequence was found in a male donor in good health and CMV-seronegative. The CDR3 is CASSQDLSRPNYGYTF. CDR3 bases: TGCGCCAGCAGCCAAGATCTTTCGCGGCCTAACTATGGCTACACCTTC.